These 18 T cell receptor beta chains were all obtained from the same sample, sequenced in a study of blood T cell repertoires in COVID-19 (dated by TCRdb to the early 2020s). The library was prepared using the immunoSEQ multiplex PCR assay. TCRdb took this table from immuneACCESS and kept in-frame rearrangements with V and J called. Such tables lack part of the clones; where checked against another copy, unresolved V genes explain under half of the gap, and the rest is unexplained. Recorded for this sample are around 190,000 clones; 87% of them occurred a single time. 10% of the sample is in the top ten clones. Sequencing was carried out using PBMCs or T cells enriched from blood (not recorded which). All receptors derive from a man between 18 and 35 years old with acute COVID-19.

The chain carries TRBV7-9 and TRBJ1-2; 9 bases agree with TRBD1. Germline V lookup: CDR1 SEHNR, CDR2 FQNEAQ (reference sequence). The CDR3 consists of 17 residues. J was trimmed by 3 bases and V by 3 bases; bases with no gene match: 11. CDR3 sequence reads: CASSFGDRENLDYGYTF. CDR3 bases: TGTGCCAGCAGCTTCGGGGACAGGGAGAATTTAGACTATGGCTACACCTTC.

This chain links TRBV19 with TRBJ2-1, with 7 bases matching TRBD2. The CDR3 totals 14 residues. The germline CDR1 and CDR2 sequences are LNHDA and SQIVND (reference sequence). J gave up 7 bases and V 1 base, and 4 bases lay outside the gene matches. The CDR3 DNA is TGTGCCAGTAGTATAGTCGGGGGGATGAATGAGCAGTTCTTC. Translation gives CASSIVGGMNEQFF.

Written as DNA, the CDR3 is TGTGCCAGCACTGAGACAGGGATTCCTAGCACAGATACGCAGTATTTT. It specifies CASTETGIPSTDTQYF. The chain combines TRBV2 with TRBJ2-3; 7 bases agree with TRBD1. The CDR3 has 16 residues. The junction had 10 bases not matched to a gene; V was cut back by 7 bases and J by 0 bases. The V gene's germline CDR1 is SNHLY and CDR2 FYNNEI.

The chain recombines TRBV27 with TRBJ2-2, with TRBD2 matching 9 bases. With V trimmed by 6 bases and J by 10 bases, 9 bases remained unmatched. From germline, CDR1 is MNHEY and CDR2 SMNVEV (reference sequence). The CDR3 has 14 residues. The CDR3 protein is CASRLGASGMELFF. CDR3 DNA sequence: TGTGCCAGCAGACTGGGGGCTAGCGGGATGGAGCTGTTTTTT.

J is TRBJ2-1 and V is TRBV10-3; D not resolved. Trimming left V 4 bases short and J 8 bases short, with 9 bases between. The CDR3 spans 12 residues. Germline CDR1 reads ENHRY; CDR2 reads SYGVKD. CDR3 protein: CAISGGFDEQFF. In DNA form, the CDR3 reads TGTGCCATCAGTGGCGGATTCGATGAGCAGTTCTTC.

The rearrangement links TRBV5-6 to TRBJ2-7; the D gene is possibly TRBD1 (6 bases). This CDR3 is 12 amino acids long. V lost 4 bases and J lost 6, with 11 bases in between. Germline V gene sequence: CDR1 SGHDT, CDR2 YYEEEE. The CDR3 nucleotides read TGTGCCAGCAGCCGAGGGGGATTCGAGCAGTACTTC. It is translated as CASSRGGFEQYF.

V usage is TRBV29-1 and J usage is TRBJ2-3, with 10 bases that match TRBD2. Looked up from germline, CDR1 is SQVTM and CDR2 is ANQGSEA. This CDR3 is built from 14 residues. V was clipped by 4 bases and J by 6 bases; unmatched bases: 7. CDR3 region: CSVGLAGAGDTQYF. CDR3 DNA: TGCAGCGTTGGGCTAGCGGGAGCAGGGGATACGCAGTATTTT.

The rearrangement uses TRBV24-1 and TRBJ1-1, with 9 bases fitting TRBD1. The CDR3 sequence is 15 residues long. Per the germline V gene, CDR1 is KGHDR and CDR2 is SFDVKD. The J segment lost 5 bases and the V segment lost 12 bases, leaving 15 bases of the junction unmatched. The CDR3 coding sequence is TGTGCCTATCGTCGGACAGGGGACCGGGGGACTGAAGCTTTCTTT. This gives the protein CAYRRTGDRGTEAFF.

This clone was detected only once. The rearrangement joins TRBV5-1 to TRBJ2-7, with TRBD2 matching over 9 bases. This CDR3 is built from 16 residues. Germline V gene data show CDR1 as SGHRS and CDR2 as YFSETQ. V trimming: 2 bases; J trimming: 1 base; junction bases outside the gene matches: 7. CDR3 protein: CASSFSSGIKSYEQYF. DNA of the CDR3: TGCGCCAGCAGCTTCTCTAGCGGGATTAAGTCCTACGAGCAGTACTTC.

The chain carries TRBV5-1 and TRBJ2-1, with D possibly being TRBD1 (6 bases). The CDR3 is made up of 18 amino acids. V lost 0 bases and J 0 bases, leaving 16 bases between the germline ends. Germline V gene data show CDR1 as SGHRS and CDR2 as YFSETQ. DNA of the CDR3: TGCGCCAGCAGCTTGGCGGACAGCAGTTATAGCTCCTACAATGAGCAGTTCTTC. It codes for CASSLADSSYSSYNEQFF.

The CDR3 DNA reads as TGTGCCAGCAGTTACCCCGTGACTAGCGGGAGGGGTCGCGAGACCCAGTACTTC. As protein: CASSYPVTSGRGRETQYF. The V gene is TRBV6-2 or TRBV6-3, the J gene TRBJ2-5; 14 positions match TRBD2. The length of the CDR3 is 18 residues. The J segment lost 5 bases and the V segment lost 2 bases, leaving 10 bases of the junction unmatched. Germline-derived CDR1 and CDR2 are MNHEY and SVGEGT.

This chain joins TRBV4-2 and TRBJ1-6; 10 bases match TRBD1. The CDR3 is 20 residues long. Germline V gene lookup returns CDR1 LGHNA and CDR2 YNFKEQ. Trimming at V came to 2 bases and at J to 0 bases, leaving 10 bases not matched to a gene. CDR3 sequence reads: CASSQKGGQGFGSYNSPLHF. The DNA of the CDR3 is TGTGCCAGCAGCCAAAAGGGGGGACAGGGGTTTGGCTCCTATAATTCACCCCTCCACTTT.

The chain combines TRBV28 with TRBJ1-5; TRBD1 matches 9 bases. The CDR3 consists of 16 residues. Germline V lookup: CDR1 MDHEN, CDR2 SYDVKM. Germline trimming cut 6 bases from V and 6 bases from J; bases unmatched to any gene: 12. As DNA, the CDR3 is TGTGCCAGCAGCCGCTCCACAGGGGGCGCAGGTCAGCCCCAGCATTTT. Translated, it gives CASSRSTGGAGQPQHF.

This chain joins TRBV27 and TRBJ2-7; 14 bases fit TRBD2. This CDR3 spans 16 amino acids. The germline V gene has CDR1 MNHEY and CDR2 SMNVEV (reference sequence). V was pared by 4 bases and J by 12 bases, with 14 bases of the junction left unmatched. The CDR3 sequence is CASSSGTSGSPSRGYF. The DNA of the CDR3 is TGTGCCAGCAGTTCCGGGACTAGCGGGAGCCCCTCTCGAGGGTACTTC.

The chain uses TRBV28 and TRBJ2-7, with D tentatively TRBD2 (6 bases). The CDR3 has 16 residues. The V end lost 5 bases, the J end lost 0 bases, and 17 bases lay between the germline ends. CDR1 MDHEN and CDR2 SYDVKM come from the germline V gene. CDR3 in amino acids: CASSTAAGGDSYEQYF. Written as DNA, the CDR3 is TGTGCCAGCAGTACCGCCGCTGGCGGGGACTCCTACGAGCAGTACTTC. Filled out from reference TRBV28 and TRBJ2-7, the complete variable domain reads DVKVTQSSRYLVKRTGEKVFLECVQDMDHENMFWYRQDPGLGLRLIYFSYDVKMKEKGDIPEGYSVSREKKERFSLILESASTNQTSMYLCASSTAAGGDSYEQYFGPGTRLTVT.

The rearrangement links TRBV7-9 to TRBJ1-5; 10 bases are shared with TRBD1. The V gene end was trimmed by 5 bases and the J gene end by 3 bases; junction bases not matched to a gene: 7. This CDR3 has 16 amino acids. In germline, CDR1 is SEHNR, CDR2 FQNEAQ (reference sequence). The CDR3, as DNA: TGTGCCAGCAGCCGTTCCGGGACAGGGGACAATCAGCCCCAGCATTTT. As protein: CASSRSGTGDNQPQHF.

This sequence joins TRBV7-2 and TRBJ2-5; D might be TRBD2 (5 bases). Germline-derived CDR1 and CDR2 are SGHTA and FQGNSA. The CDR3 covers 14 residues. Trimming removed 1 base at V and 5 bases at J, with 11 bases between. The chain's CDR3 is CASSLGGLRETQYF. The DNA of the CDR3 is TGTGCCAGCAGCTTAGGAGGGCTTCGTGAGACCCAGTACTTC.

The CDR3 loop reads CASSIGASLNTEAFF. The CDR3 nucleotides are TGTGCCAGTAGTATAGGGGCCAGCTTGAACACTGAAGCTTTCTTT. V and J are TRBV19 and TRBJ1-1; D is unresolved. With 1 base removed from V and 0 bases from J, the gap between germline ends came to 9 bases. CDR1 is LNHDA and CDR2 is SQIVND in the germline V gene (reference sequence). The CDR3 is made up of 15 amino acids.